This T cell receptor (beta chain) was captured by sequencing in a study of blood T cell repertoires in COVID-19. Study-level background: The United States, Italy and Spain supplied acute and convalescent COVID-19 samples. T cells, B-cell-depleted T cells, or PBMCs provided the cDNA or gDNA that served as material.

Under the authors' procedure: Reference gene primer amplification in the assay estimated nucleated cell counts. TCRdb's table, derived via immunoSEQ multiplex PCR, lists solely in-frame clones and lacks some. V and J calls and clone size are given by that table; D and trimming were obtained from the DNA. There are about 99,000 clones in the sample; around 90% occur only once, and around 2% lies in the top ten. The ends were cut back, 0 bases at V and 6 bases at J, with 11 bases in the middle. CDR1 and CDR2 from the germline V gene are GTSNPN and SVGIG (reference sequence). The CDR3 runs to 13 residues.

The sequence derives from a man aged 50 to 59 with COVID-19, enrolled during active disease. The sequenced sample was peripheral blood. The V call is TRBV30, the J call TRBJ1-2; D gene ambiguous. The CDR3 reads CAWSVFGVNGYTF. The DNA of the CDR3 is TGTGCCTGGAGTGTATTCGGGGTGAATGGCTACACCTTC.